This TCR beta chain was observed in a study of blood T cells in healthy people across ages. Study-wide background: Through template switching, about one barcoded beta molecule was captured per two T cells, as measured in model experiments.

The sample holds a few counts of this clonotype. PCR was performed a second time for about 6 to 11 cycles using a sample-barcoded 5' primer and a J-beta primer mix. CDR3-containing paired-end reads numbering at least 2.5 million came from each sample. TCRdb reprocessed the 5' RACE reads via MiXCR and lists one record per CDR3 protein. The sample contains fewer than 900,000 distinct CDR3 sequences, 36% of which appear only once. V lost 6 bases, J lost 5 bases, and 7 bases stayed unmatched. CDR1 and CDR2 from the germline V gene are DFQATT and SNEGSKA (reference sequence). The CDR3 runs to 14 residues. The TCR comes from a man younger than 35 in good health. The sequenced material came from blood. The chain couples TRBV20-1 to TRBJ2-3; 11 positions match TRBD2. CDR3 protein: CSARTSGGGDTQYF. CDR3 nucleotide sequence: TGCAGTGCCCGTACTAGCGGGGGCGGAGATACGCAGTATTTT.